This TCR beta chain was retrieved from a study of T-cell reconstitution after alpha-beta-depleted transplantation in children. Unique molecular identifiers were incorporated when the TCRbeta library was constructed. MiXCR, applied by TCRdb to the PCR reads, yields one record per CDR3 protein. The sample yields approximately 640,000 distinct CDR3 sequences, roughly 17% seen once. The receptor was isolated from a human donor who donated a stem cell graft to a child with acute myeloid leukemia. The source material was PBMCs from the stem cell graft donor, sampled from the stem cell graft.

As DNA, the CDR3 is TGTGCCAGCAGTTTATTCACAGGGGGTAACTATGGCTACACCTTC. It specifies CASSLFTGGNYGYTF. The gene calls are TRBV27 and TRBJ1-2; 8 nucleotides match TRBD1. Trimming at V came to 1 base and at J to 1 base, leaving 2 bases not matched to a gene. The CDR3 runs to 15 residues. The V gene's germline CDR1 is MNHEY and CDR2 SMNVEV (reference sequence).